Reported below is one TCR beta chain. As yet, its antigen is unknown. This sample was included in a study of immune evolution from preneoplasia to lung adenocarcinoma. Study-wide points: Normal lung had highest clonality; later lesions appeared denser, more diverse. From normal lung to invasive adenocarcinoma, top clone frequencies appeared to decrease.

Clones were read by immunoSEQ multiplex PCR, and TCRdb kept only the in-frame ones, dropping some. Of approximately 5,000 clones listed, about four fifths are singletons. Between the mid-2010s and the late 2010s, patients underwent resection in Japan or China. H&E slides confirmed each diagnosis, reviewed by two pathologists independently. V shed 6 bases and J shed 3 bases, with 10 bases lying between them. Looked up from germline, CDR1 is SGDLS and CDR2 is YYNGEE. This CDR3 region has 13 residues. The TCR originated in a donor aged 70 or over with lung adenocarcinoma. Sequenced input: FFPE adjacent normal lung tissue. The rearrangement links TRBV9 to TRBJ2-1; weak D call: TRBD2 (5 bases). The CDR3 sequence is CASNPAGYNEQFF. CDR3 DNA: TGTGCCAGCAATCCGGCGGGCTACAATGAGCAGTTCTTC.